Below are 3 T cell receptor beta chains sequenced from a single sample in a study of T cells in Graves' hyperthyroidism and ophthalmopathy. Amplification yielded TCR beta CDR3 regions, with RNA transcripts as the source. The HTBI primer set served for first-round RT-PCR of the TCR CDR3. From the multiplex PCR reads, TCRdb called clonotypes with MiXCR, one entry per CDR3 protein. The sample carries 480,000 or so distinct CDR3 sequences, 46% recorded once. The sequencing sample was made of peripheral blood or thyroid tissue (not recorded which). The receptors were gathered from an adult woman with Graves' disease, either hyperthyroidism or ophthalmopathy (not recorded which).

This clonotype was detected only a few times. This chain joins TRBV7-8 and TRBJ2-5, with 8 bases identical to TRBD1. Germline CDR1 is SGHVS and CDR2 is FQNEAQ. Trimming took 4 bases from V and 4 from J; bases not matched to a gene: 11. This CDR3 has 16 residues. The CDR3 reads CASSSRDRILLETQYF. DNA of the CDR3: TGTGCCAGCAGCTCGAGGGACAGGATTCTTCTAGAGACCCAGTACTTC.

The sample holds a few counts of this clonotype. V gene TRBV7-8 combines with J gene TRBJ1-6, with D unclear. The germline gives CDR1 SGHVS, CDR2 FQNEAQ. Trimming left V 1 base short and J 7 bases short, with 8 bases between. This CDR3 is built from 14 residues. CDR3 bases: TGTGCCAGCAGCTTAGTGGAAGACAATTCACCCCTCCACTTT. It translates to CASSLVEDNSPLHF.

The chain links TRBV27 to TRBJ1-5; D possibly corresponds to TRBD1 (6 bases). The V end was cut by 1 base, the J end by 3 bases, with 19 bases between. The CDR3 runs 18 residues. Germline values: CDR1 MNHEY, CDR2 SMNVEV (reference sequence). The CDR3 is CASSLWGRVQGVNQPQHF. CDR3 bases: TGTGCCAGCAGTTTATGGGGTAGAGTACAGGGAGTCAATCAGCCCCAGCATTTT.